This T cell receptor (beta chain) is from a study of T cells in Graves' hyperthyroidism and ophthalmopathy. The overall study: The initial diagnosis was the point when peripheral blood was collected, ahead of any treatment.

Using RNA transcripts as the source, TCR beta CDR3 regions were amplified. The TCR CDR3 first-round RT-PCR relied on the HTBI primer set. TCRdb re-analysed the multiplex PCR reads in MiXCR, keeping a single row per CDR3 protein. The sample contains fewer than 350,000 distinct CDR3 sequences, roughly 18% of which appear only once. Germline CDR1 is SGHVS and CDR2 is FQNEAQ. The length of the CDR3 is 15 residues. The ends were cut back, 7 bases at V and 5 bases at J, with 18 bases in the middle. With duration under 3 months, ophthalmopathy was active: Clinical Activity Score at least 3, NOSPECS at least 4. In its sample, this clonotype was seen many times.

The sample comprised blood. This receptor was taken from a man aged 45 to 65 with Graves' ophthalmopathy. The chain recombines TRBV7-8 with TRBJ2-1; D is possibly TRBD2 (8 bases). The chain's CDR3 is CASTPGGLVHNEQFF. The CDR3 nucleotides are TGTGCCAGCACCCCAGGGGGACTAGTTCACAATGAGCAGTTCTTC.